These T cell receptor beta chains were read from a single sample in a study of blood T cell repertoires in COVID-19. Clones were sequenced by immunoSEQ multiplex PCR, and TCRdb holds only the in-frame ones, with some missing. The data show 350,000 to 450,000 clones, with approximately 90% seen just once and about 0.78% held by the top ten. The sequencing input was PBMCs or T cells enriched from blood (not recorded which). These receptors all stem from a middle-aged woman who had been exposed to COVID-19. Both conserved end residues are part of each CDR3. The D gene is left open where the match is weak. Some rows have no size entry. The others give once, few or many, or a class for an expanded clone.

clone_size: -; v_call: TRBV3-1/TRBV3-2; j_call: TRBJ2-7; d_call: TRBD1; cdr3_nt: TGTGCCAGCAGCCAAGTTACAGGGGTAGGCGAGCAGTACTTC; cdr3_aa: CASSQVTGVGEQYF
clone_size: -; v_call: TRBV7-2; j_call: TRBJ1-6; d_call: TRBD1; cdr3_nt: TGTGCCAGCAGCTTAGTACAGGGGAATTCCCTCCACTTT; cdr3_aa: CASSLVQGNSLHF
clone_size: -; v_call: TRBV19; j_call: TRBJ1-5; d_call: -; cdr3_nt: TGTGCCAGTAGTTACCCAGGGGTAGTTCAGCCCCAGCATTTT; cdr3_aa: CASSYPGVVQPQHF
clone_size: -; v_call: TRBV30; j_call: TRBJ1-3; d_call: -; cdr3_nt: TGTGCCTGGAACAGGGATAAAGGAAACACCATATATTTT; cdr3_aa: CAWNRDKGNTIYF
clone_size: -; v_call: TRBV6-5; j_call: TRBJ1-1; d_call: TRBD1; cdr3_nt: TGTGCCAGCGCGGGACAGGGGGCTGGGGACACTGAAGCTTTCTTT; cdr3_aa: CASAGQGAGDTEAFF
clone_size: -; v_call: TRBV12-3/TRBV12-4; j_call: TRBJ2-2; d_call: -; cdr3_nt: TGTGCCAGCTTCTACAGGGTCCCCGGGGAGCTGTTTTTT; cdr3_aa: CASFYRVPGELFF
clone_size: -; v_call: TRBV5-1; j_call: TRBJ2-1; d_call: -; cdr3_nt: TGCGCCAGCAGCTCGGGTGACAGGTTGCTATTGAATGAGCAGTTCTTC; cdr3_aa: CASSSGDRLLLNEQFF
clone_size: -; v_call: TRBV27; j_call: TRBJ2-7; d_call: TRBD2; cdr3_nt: TGTGCCAGCAGTTTATCCGGGAGGCAGGAGCAGTACTTC; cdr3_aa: CASSLSGRQEQYF
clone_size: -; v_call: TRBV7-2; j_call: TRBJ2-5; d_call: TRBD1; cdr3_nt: TGTGCCAGCAGCTTAGACGGCACAGGGGCCTCCCAAGAGACCCAGTACTTC; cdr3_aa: CASSLDGTGASQETQYF
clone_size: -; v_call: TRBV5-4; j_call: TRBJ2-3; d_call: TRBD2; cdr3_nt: TGTGCCAGCAGCCCCGGGACTAGCGGGAGGGTAGATACGCAGTATTTT; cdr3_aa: CASSPGTSGRVDTQYF
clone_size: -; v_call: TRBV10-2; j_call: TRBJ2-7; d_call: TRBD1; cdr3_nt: TGCGCCAGCAGTGAGTTAGATGGCAGGGGGCCGCACGAGCAGTACTTC; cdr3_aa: CASSELDGRGPHEQYF
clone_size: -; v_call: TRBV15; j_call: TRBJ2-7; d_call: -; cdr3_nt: TGTGCCACCAGCACAAGACAGTCCTACGAGCAGTACTTC; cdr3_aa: CATSTRQSYEQYF
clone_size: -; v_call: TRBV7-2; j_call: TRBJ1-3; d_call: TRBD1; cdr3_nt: TGTGCCAGCAGCGTTGGGACAGGGTGGGGGGCTGGAAACACCATATATTTT; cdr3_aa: CASSVGTGWGAGNTIYF
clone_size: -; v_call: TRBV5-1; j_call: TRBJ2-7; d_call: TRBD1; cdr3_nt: TGCGCCAGCAGCTCGGGACAGACCTACGAGCAGTACTTC; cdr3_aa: CASSSGQTYEQYF
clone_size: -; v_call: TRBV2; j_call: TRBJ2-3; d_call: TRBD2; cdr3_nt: TGTGCCAGCTCGGCGGGAGCATTCGGGGATACGCAGTATTTT; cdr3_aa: CASSAGAFGDTQYF
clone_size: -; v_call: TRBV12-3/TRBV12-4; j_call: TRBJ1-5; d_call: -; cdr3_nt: TGTGCCAGCACTAATGCGGCGGGATCGCCCCAGCATTTT; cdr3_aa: CASTNAAGSPQHF
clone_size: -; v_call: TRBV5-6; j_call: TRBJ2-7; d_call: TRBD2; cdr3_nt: TGTGCCAGCAGCTTGGTCGCGCTAGCGGGAGACGAGCAGTACTTC; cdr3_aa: CASSLVALAGDEQYF
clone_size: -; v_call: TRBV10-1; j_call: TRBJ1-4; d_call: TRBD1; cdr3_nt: TGCGCCAGCAGCTCCGGGACAGGATTATCGCTTAATGAAAAACTGTTTTTT; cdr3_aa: CASSSGTGLSLNEKLFF
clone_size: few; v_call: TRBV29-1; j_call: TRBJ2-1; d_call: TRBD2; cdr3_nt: TGCAGCGTTGTCCTAGCGGGCCTCAATGAGCAGTTCTTC; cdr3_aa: CSVVLAGLNEQFF
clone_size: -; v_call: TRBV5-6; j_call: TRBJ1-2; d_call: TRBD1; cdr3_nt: TGTGCCAGCAGCTTGGGATTACGGACAGGGTCGAATGGCTACACCTTC; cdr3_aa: CASSLGLRTGSNGYTF
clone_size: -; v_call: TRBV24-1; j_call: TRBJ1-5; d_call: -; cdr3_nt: TGTGCCACCAGTGACAGGGTCCAAAATCAGCCCCAGCATTTT; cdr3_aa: CATSDRVQNQPQHF
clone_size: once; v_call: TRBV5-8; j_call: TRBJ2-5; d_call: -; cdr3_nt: TGTGCCAGCAGCTCCCCCGGGGAGACCCAGTACTTC; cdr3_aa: CASSSPGETQYF
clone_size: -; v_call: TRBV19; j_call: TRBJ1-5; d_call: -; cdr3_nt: TGTGCCAGTAGTATCGATCCAGGGTCGCGACAGCCCCAGCATTTT; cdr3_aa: CASSIDPGSRQPQHF
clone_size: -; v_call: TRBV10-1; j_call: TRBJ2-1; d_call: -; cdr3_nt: TGCGCCAGCAGTGATTCAACTACTTGGGAGCAGTTCTTC; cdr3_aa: CASSDSTTWEQFF
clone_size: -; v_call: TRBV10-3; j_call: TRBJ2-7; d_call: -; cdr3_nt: TGTGCCGGCGCCGGGACTCCGAGCTCCTACGAGCAGTACTTC; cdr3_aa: CAGAGTPSSYEQYF
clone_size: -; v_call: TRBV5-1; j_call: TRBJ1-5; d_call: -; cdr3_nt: TGCGCCAGCAGCTTGCAGGGGATGCAGCCCCAGCATTTT; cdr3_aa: CASSLQGMQPQHF
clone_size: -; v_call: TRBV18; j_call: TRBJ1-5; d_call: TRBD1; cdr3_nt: TGTGCCAGCTCACCACGACAGGGGAGGAGGAATCAGCCCCAGCATTTT; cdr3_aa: CASSPRQGRRNQPQHF
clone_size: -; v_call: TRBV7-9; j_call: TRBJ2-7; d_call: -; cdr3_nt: TGTGCCAGCAGCCCCAACTACGAGCAGTACTTC; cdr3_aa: CASSPNYEQYF
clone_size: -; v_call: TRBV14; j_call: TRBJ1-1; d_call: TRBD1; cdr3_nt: TGTGCCAGCAACCCCCTTCTAACGACAGGGCAGAACACTGAAGCTTTCTTT; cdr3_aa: CASNPLLTTGQNTEAFF
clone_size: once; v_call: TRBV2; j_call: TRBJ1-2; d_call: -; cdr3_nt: TGTGCCAGCATTCTACCGGGAGGGAGGGATGGCTACACCTTC; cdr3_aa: CASILPGGRDGYTF
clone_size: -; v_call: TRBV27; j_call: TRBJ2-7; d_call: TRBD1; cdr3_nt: TGTGCCAGCAGTTCCTGGACAGGGTTAAGGTACGAGCAGTACTTC; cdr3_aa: CASSSWTGLRYEQYF
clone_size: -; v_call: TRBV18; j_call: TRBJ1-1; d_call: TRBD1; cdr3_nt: TGTGCCAGCTCACGGGGACAGCTCGAAGCTTTCTTT; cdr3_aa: CASSRGQLEAFF
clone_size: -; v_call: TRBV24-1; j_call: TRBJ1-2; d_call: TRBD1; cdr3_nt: TGTGCCACCAGTGACAGACAGGGGAACTATGGCTACACCTTC; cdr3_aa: CATSDRQGNYGYTF
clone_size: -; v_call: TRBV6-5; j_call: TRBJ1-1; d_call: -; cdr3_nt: TGTGCCAGCAGTTACGGACTCACTCACACTGAAGCTTTCTTT; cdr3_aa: CASSYGLTHTEAFF
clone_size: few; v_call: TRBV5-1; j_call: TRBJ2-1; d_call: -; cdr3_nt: TGCGCCAGCAGCTGGGGACACACAGCCTACAATGAGCAGTTCTTC; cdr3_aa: CASSWGHTAYNEQFF
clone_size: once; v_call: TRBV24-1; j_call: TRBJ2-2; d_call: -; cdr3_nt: TGTGCCACCAGTGATTTTGGCCAGGGGCCCAACACCGGGGAGCTGTTTTTT; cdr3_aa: CATSDFGQGPNTGELFF